This T cell receptor (beta chain) was documented in a study of shared T cell receptors in the human thymus. Clones were read by immunoSEQ multiplex PCR, and TCRdb kept only the in-frame ones, dropping some. The table lists over 650,000 clones, about 87% of them singletons. V was clipped by 1 base and J by 0 bases, with 17 bases between them. The CDR3 is made up of 18 amino acids. Germline V lookup: CDR1 MDHEN, CDR2 SYDVKM. The same data also contributed to another study, on human thymus T cells. As that report states: Having surgery to correct congenital heart defects, healthy Finnish infants acted as the donors. It was from resections taken during corrective heart surgery that the thymus tissue came.

The rearrangement uses TRBV28 and TRBJ2-3, with D unresolved. The clonotype comes from a boy in the first two years of life with a congenital heart defect. What was sequenced was thymocytes. As DNA, the CDR3 is TGTGCCAGCAGTTTATCGGCGGATCGCTCATCTAGCACAGATACGCAGTATTTT. Protein product: CASSLSADRSSSTDTQYF.